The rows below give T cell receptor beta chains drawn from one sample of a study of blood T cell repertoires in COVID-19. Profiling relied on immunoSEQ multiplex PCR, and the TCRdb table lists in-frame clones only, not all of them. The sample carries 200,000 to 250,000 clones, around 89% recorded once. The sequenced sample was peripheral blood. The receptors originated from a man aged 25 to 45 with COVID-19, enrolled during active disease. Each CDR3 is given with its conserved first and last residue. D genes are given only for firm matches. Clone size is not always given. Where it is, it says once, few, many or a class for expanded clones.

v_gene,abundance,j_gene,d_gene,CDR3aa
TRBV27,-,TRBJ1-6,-,CASSLPGGDSPLHF
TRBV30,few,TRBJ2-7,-,CAWSVSTAYGTYF
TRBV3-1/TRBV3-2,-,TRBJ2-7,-,CASSQGIGQHYEQYF
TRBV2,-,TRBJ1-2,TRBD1,CASSLSRQGIGYGYTF
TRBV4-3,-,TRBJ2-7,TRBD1,CASSQDRGPETYEQYF
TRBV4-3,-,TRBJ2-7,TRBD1,CASSPGQGSYEQYF
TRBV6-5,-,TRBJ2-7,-,CASSYAGAPYEQYF
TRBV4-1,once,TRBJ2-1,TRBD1,CASSPSRGTGGNEQFF
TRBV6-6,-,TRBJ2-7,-,CASSYSIQPEMYEQYF
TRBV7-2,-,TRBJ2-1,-,CASSPDRRGWFF
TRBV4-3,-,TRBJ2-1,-,CASSQVQGGARGNEQFF
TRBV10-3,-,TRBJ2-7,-,CAISERGYEQYF
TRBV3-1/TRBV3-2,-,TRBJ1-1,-,CASSHGVLSTEAFF